This T cell receptor (beta chain) comes out of a study of PD-L1 blockade in urothelial cancer. The study's findings and limits: It was durable-benefit patients whose tumor-associated blood clones expanded more at 3 weeks. Where pretreatment blood TCR clonality fell below the median, better survival was predicted.

Regarding this clone: What it recognizes is unknown.

Each PCR reaction had synthetic TCR analog templates spiked into it. Only in-frame clones appear in the TCRdb table, and some are missing; sequencing was by immunoSEQ multiplex PCR. The table shows roughly 60,000 clones, with about four fifths occurring only once. The receptor was derived from a man aged 70 or older with urothelial cancer. The sequencing used PBMCs, collected around atezolizumab (anti-PD-L1) treatment.

CDR3 amino acids: CASSGSVNYGYTF. Written as DNA, the CDR3 is TGTGCCAGCAGTGGCAGTGTTAACTATGGCTACACCTTC. The chain recombines TRBV25-1 with TRBJ1-2; D remains unclear. The V gene lost 4 bases and the J gene lost 1 base, with 7 bases spanning the gap. This CDR3 has 13 amino acids. Germline loops: CDR1 MGHDK, CDR2 SYGVNS.